This T cell receptor beta chain emerged from a study of PD-1 blockade in mismatch repair-deficient tumors. Assay: immunoSEQ multiplex PCR; the TCRdb copy retains only in-frame clones and omits some. The data show about 79,000 clones, roughly 80% seen once. The germline CDR1 and CDR2 sequences are SGHTA and FQGNSA. The CDR3 runs to 18 residues. V trimming: 1 base; J trimming: 0 bases; junction bases outside the gene matches: 7. The sequenced sample was peripheral blood, obtained 44 weeks after starting pembrolizumab. The TCR was taken from an adult with mismatch repair-deficient cancer. The rearrangement uses TRBV7-2 and TRBJ2-2; 8 bases are a match to TRBD1. The CDR3 loop is CASSLEGDRYPNTGELFF. In nucleotides, the CDR3 is TGTGCCAGCAGCTTAGAAGGGGACAGGTATCCGAACACCGGGGAGCTGTTTTTT.